This record concerns one T cell receptor beta chain sequence. The data were produced by immunoSEQ multiplex PCR, yet TCRdb's version contains in-frame clones alone and is incomplete. The sample yields around 29,000 clones, roughly 85% seen once. The sample belongs to a study of graft-versus-host responses after intestinal transplantation. Study in general: Each patient got anti-thymocyte globulin induction, then tacrolimus and steroids for about 3 years.

Specimen: PBMCs, collected approximately 460 days after intestinal transplantation. The clonotype originates from a human patient who received an intestinal transplant, so some T cells may come from the graft donor.

For the CDR3, the DNA is TGTGCCAGCAGTGACTCCCAAGGACAGGATAACCTAGCTAACTATGGCTACACCTTC. It translates to CASSDSQGQDNLANYGYTF. The chain links TRBV6-4 to TRBJ1-2, with 7 bases aligning to TRBD1. Germline loops: CDR1 MRHNA, CDR2 SNTAGT. The CDR3 runs to 19 residues. V was clipped by 0 bases and J by 0 bases; unmatched bases: 13.